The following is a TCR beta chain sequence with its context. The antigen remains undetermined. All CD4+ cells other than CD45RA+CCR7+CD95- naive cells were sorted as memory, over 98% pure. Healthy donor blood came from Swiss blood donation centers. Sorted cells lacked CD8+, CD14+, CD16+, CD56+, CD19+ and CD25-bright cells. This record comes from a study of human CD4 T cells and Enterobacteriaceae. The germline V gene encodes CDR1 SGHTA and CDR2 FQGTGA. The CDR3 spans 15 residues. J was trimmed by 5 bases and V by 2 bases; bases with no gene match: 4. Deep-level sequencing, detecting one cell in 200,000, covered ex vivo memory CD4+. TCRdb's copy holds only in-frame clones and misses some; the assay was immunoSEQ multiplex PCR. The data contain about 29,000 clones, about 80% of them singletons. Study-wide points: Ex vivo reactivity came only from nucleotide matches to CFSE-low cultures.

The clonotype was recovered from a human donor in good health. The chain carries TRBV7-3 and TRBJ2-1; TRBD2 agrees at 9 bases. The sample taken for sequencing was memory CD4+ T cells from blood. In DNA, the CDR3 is TGTGCCAGCAGCTTAGCGGGAGGGGGACACAATGAGCAGTTCTTC. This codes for CASSLAGGGHNEQFF.